This T cell receptor (beta chain) was identified in a study of regulatory T cells in long-lasting Graves disease. CDR3 length: 16 residues. Germline assignment: CDR1 SGHTS and CDR2 YDEGEE. V lost 4 bases to trimming and J lost 4 bases, with 20 bases between them. Study-level points and caveats: Public clonotype sharing was higher in persistent than newly diagnosed patients.

For TCR beta, libraries came from iRepertoire HTBI primers and Arm-PCR of CDR3 regions. A single record per CDR3 protein comes from TCRdb applying MiXCR to the multiplex PCR reads. Of almost 350,000 distinct CDR3 sequences in the sample, roughly 21% were seen once. Documented time point: persistent/refractory GD, antithyroid drugs over 5 years with positive TRAb. The TCR library was prepared using RNA isolated from PBMCs. As collected, the peripheral blood samples measured 7 to 9.5 milliliters each and went into EDTA tubes. Points on this clonotype: The target antigen is unknown.

Here the sequenced sample was peripheral blood mononuclear cells (PBMCs), taken when the disease was refractory, from a patient treated with antithyroid drugs. This TCR was sampled from a female donor with Graves disease. This sequence joins TRBV5-8 and TRBJ2-5, with a weak D call TRBD1 (5 bases). This CDR3 reads CASSPDSQLSRETQYF. CDR3 DNA sequence: TGTGCCAGCAGCCCTGACAGTCAACTAAGTCGAGAGACCCAGTACTTC.